A single sample is the source of the 10 T cell receptor beta chains below, sequenced in a study of blood T cell repertoires in COVID-19. Libraries were prepared by immunoSEQ multiplex PCR; TCRdb keeps only in-frame clonotypes and omits some of them. The sample has 150,000 to 200,000 clones; approximately 90% are singletons. The sequenced sample was peripheral blood. The receptors come from a man younger than 35 with active or convalescent COVID-19.

The chain uses TRBV10-3 and TRBJ1-1; the D is unclear. The CDR3 is made up of 14 amino acids. Trimming removed 8 bases at V and 1 base at J, with 14 bases between. Germline loops: CDR1 ENHRY, CDR2 SYGVKD. Written as DNA, the CDR3 is TGTGCCATCGGTCCGGGGTGGGCGAACACTGAAGCTTTCTTT. Its translation: CAIGPGWANTEAFF.

The CDR3 loop reads CAWSVGVGDEQFF. The CDR3 DNA reads TGTGCCTGGAGTGTAGGGGTTGGCGATGAGCAGTTCTTC. The rearrangement links TRBV30 to TRBJ2-1; possibly TRBD1 for D (5 bases). The CDR3 extends over 13 amino acids. Trimming took 0 bases from V and 8 from J, leaving 11 bases between them. The germline gives CDR1 GTSNPN, CDR2 SVGIG (reference sequence).

This sequence joins TRBV18 and TRBJ2-7; tentatively, D is TRBD1 (6 bases). This CDR3 is built from 14 residues. Trimming took 3 bases from V and 6 from J, leaving 15 bases between them. Germline V gene sequence: CDR1 KGHSH, CDR2 LQKENI. For the CDR3, the DNA is TGTGCCAGCTCACCGAAGGACAGTAGCAGCGAGCAGTACGTC. It codes for CASSPKDSSSEQYV.

This clone was picked up a small number of times. The V gene is TRBV2, the J gene TRBJ2-2, with 7 bases that match TRBD2. The CDR3 sequence is 13 residues long. The germline gives CDR1 SNHLY, CDR2 FYNNEI. The V segment lost 8 bases and the J segment 7 bases; nucleotides outside the gene matches: 7. This chain's CDR3 is CASVGREVGELFF. CDR3 in DNA: TGTGCCAGCGTCGGCCGGGAGGTCGGGGAGCTGTTTTTT.

This clone was seen only a few times. The gene calls are TRBV6-2 or TRBV6-3 and TRBJ1-2, with D possibly being TRBD1 (5 bases). CDR1 and CDR2 (germline): MNHEY, SVGEGT. The V end was cut by 6 bases, the J end by 4 bases, with 15 bases between. This CDR3 spans 14 amino acids. CDR3 amino acids: CASSHSTEFYGYTF. CDR3 bases: TGTGCCAGCAGCCACTCGACAGAATTCTATGGCTACACCTTC.

The V call is TRBV5-1, the J call TRBJ2-7; 8 bases align to TRBD2. The CDR3 has 15 residues. Germline trimming cut 4 bases from V and 4 bases from J; bases unmatched to any gene: 10. CDR1 and CDR2 from the germline V gene are SGHRS and YFSETQ. The CDR3 sequence: CASSPVAAGEYEQYF. The CDR3 nucleotides read TGCGCCAGCAGCCCCGTCGCAGCGGGAGAATACGAGCAGTACTTC.

V gene TRBV27 combines with J gene TRBJ2-7; 10 bases are shared with TRBD2. J lost 6 bases, V lost 2 bases, and 1 base had no gene match. This CDR3 has 13 residues. In germline, CDR1 is MNHEY, CDR2 SMNVEV (reference sequence). As DNA, the CDR3 is TGTGCCAGCAGTTTAAAGCGGGGGGGCGAGCAGTACTTC. Encoded protein: CASSLKRGGEQYF.

The chain employs TRBV12-5 and TRBJ1-1; no clear D. There are 16 residues in the CDR3. Germline assignment: CDR1 LGHNT and CDR2 FRNRAP. V dropped 3 bases and J dropped 1 base, with 15 bases sitting between them. The CDR3 DNA reads as TGTGCTAGTGGTTTTTCAGTGGCCCCGGGGAACACTGAAGCTTTCTTT. Amino acid sequence: CASGFSVAPGNTEAFF.

V and J are TRBV5-4 and TRBJ2-7; 7 positions match TRBD2. V was pared by 2 bases and J by 1 base, with 0 bases of the junction left unmatched. The CDR3 is made up of 13 amino acids. Germline V gene sequence: CDR1 SGHNT, CDR2 YYREEE (reference sequence). CDR3 residues: CASSFSGSYEQYV. The DNA of the CDR3 is TGTGCCAGCAGCTTTAGCGGGTCCTACGAGCAGTACGTC.

This sequence joins TRBV24-1 and TRBJ1-5, with D tentatively TRBD1 (5 bases). V lost 5 bases, J lost 6 bases, and 10 bases lay in between. Looked up from germline, CDR1 is KGHDR and CDR2 is SFDVKD. The CDR3 runs to 13 residues. DNA for the CDR3: TGTGCCACCAGTGCCTCGGGGGGTCAGCCCCAGCATTTT. This gives the protein CATSASGGQPQHF.